Below are 32 T cell receptor beta chains sequenced from a single sample in a study of regulatory T cells in long-lasting Graves disease. Arm-PCR of CDR3 regions and iRepertoire HTBI primers were used to build TCR beta libraries. MiXCR, applied by TCRdb to the multiplex PCR reads, yields one record per CDR3 protein. This sample carries approximately 360,000 distinct CDR3 sequences, about 12% of them seen once, and the ten largest clones take under 20%. Specified time point: newly diagnosed GD, antithyroid drugs for less than 3 months. Making the TCR library involved RNA that had been extracted from PBMCs. These records were also assigned to another study, of T cells in Graves' hyperthyroidism and ophthalmopathy.

The source material was peripheral blood mononuclear cells (PBMCs), sampled at new diagnosis, from a patient treated with antithyroid drugs. Receptor source: a woman between 18 and 29 years old with Graves disease.

Ten or more counts support this clonotype. V usage is TRBV20-1 and J usage is TRBJ2-7; 8 bases agree with TRBD2. V lost 0 bases and J lost 6; bases outside the gene matches: 13. Germline V gene data show CDR1 as DFQATT and CDR2 as SNEGSKA (reference sequence). CDR3 length: 16 amino acids. The CDR3 nucleotides read TGCAGTGCTAGAGAAGGGACTACCGGGACTAGTGTCGAGCAGTACTTC. Translated: CSAREGTTGTSVEQYF.

This clonotype was seen repeatedly, ten times or more. CDR3 region: CSASPARYQETQYF. DNA for the CDR3: TGCAGTGCTTCCCCCGCGCGGTACCAAGAGACCCAGTACTTC. This chain connects TRBV20-1 to TRBJ2-5; D is unresolved. CDR1 and CDR2 from the germline V gene are DFQATT and SNEGSKA (reference sequence). Trimming took off 5 bases at V and 0 bases at J, with 13 bases between the two ends. The CDR3 totals 14 residues.

This clonotype was recorded a few times. This chain connects TRBV20-1 to TRBJ1-5; D gene unclear. The CDR3 runs 15 residues. V lost 0 bases, J lost 6 bases, and 15 bases lay in between. Germline V gene sequence: CDR1 DFQATT, CDR2 SNEGSKA (reference sequence). Written as DNA, the CDR3 is TGCAGTGCTAGAGATCAAGGTGGCGCCCTTCAGCCCCAGCATTTT. It yields the protein CSARDQGGALQPQHF.

This clonotype has ten or more counts. V and J are TRBV20-1 and TRBJ2-1; either TRBD1 or TRBD2 may fit D (6 bases each). This CDR3 contains 12 residues. Germline-derived CDR1 and CDR2 are DFQATT and SNEGSKA (reference sequence). The V and J ends lost 6 bases and 9 bases respectively, with 15 bases between them. The CDR3 region has the DNA TGCAGTGCCACGCACGGGGGCCGTGAGCAGTTCTTC. Residues: CSATHGGREQFF.

The chain carries TRBV2 and TRBJ2-1, with 11 bases identical to TRBD2. In germline, CDR1 is SNHLY, CDR2 FYNNEI. There are 15 residues in the CDR3. With V trimmed by 8 bases and J by 3 bases, 6 bases remained unmatched. The CDR3 spells CASFGSGGVYNEQFF. The CDR3 region has the DNA TGTGCCAGCTTTGGTAGCGGGGGGGTCTACAATGAGCAGTTCTTC.

This clonotype was picked up many times. The chain's CDR3 is CASSPRISGSYEQYF. Here the CDR3 DNA reads TGTGCCAGCAGTCCCCGAATTAGCGGGAGCTACGAGCAGTACTTC. The chain carries TRBV27 and TRBJ2-7; 9 bases map to TRBD2. The germline V gene has CDR1 MNHEY and CDR2 SMNVEV (reference sequence). This CDR3 region has 15 residues. V gave up 5 bases and J gave up 3 bases; unmatched junction bases: 8.

The chain recombines TRBV7-9 with TRBJ1-2; tentative D call: TRBD1 (5 bases). Germline V CDR1 and CDR2: SEHNR, FQNEAQ (reference sequence). The V and J ends lost 8 bases and 5 bases respectively, with 15 bases between them. The CDR3 length is 13 residues. The CDR3 reads CASRGTRPYGYTF. The CDR3 region has the DNA TGTGCCAGCCGGGGGACCCGGCCGTATGGCTACACCTTC. Full variable domain (missing parts from reference TRBV7-9 and TRBJ1-2): DTGVSQNPRHKITKRGQNVTFRCDPISEHNRLYWYRQTLGQGPEFLTYFQNEAQLEKSRLLSDRFSAERPKGSFSTLEIQRTEQGDSAMYLCASRGTRPYGYTFGSGTRLTVV.

This clonotype showed up many times. The chain combines TRBV28 with TRBJ2-1; D may be TRBD1 (6 bases). Between the trimmed V and J ends, which lost 10 bases and 3 bases, there was a span of 10 bases. Germline V lookup: CDR1 MDHEN, CDR2 SYDVKM. CDR3 length: 12 amino acids. CDR3 region: CATWTDYNEQFF. In nucleotides, the CDR3 is TGTGCCACCTGGACAGACTACAATGAGCAGTTCTTC.

In its sample, this clonotype was seen many times. V usage is TRBV5-4 and J usage is TRBJ2-5, with D perhaps TRBD1 (5 bases). V dropped 0 bases and J dropped 5 bases, with 14 bases sitting between them. Germline lookup yields CDR1 SGHNT and CDR2 YYREEE (reference sequence). The length of the CDR3 is 15 residues. The DNA for the CDR3 is TGTGCCAGCAGCTTGGAAGTCAGGGTCAGGGAGACCCAGTACTTC. It yields the protein CASSLEVRVRETQYF.

The rearrangement joins TRBV20-1 to TRBJ2-7, with unresolved D. In germline, CDR1 is DFQATT, CDR2 SNEGSKA (reference sequence). V gave up 3 bases and J gave up 5 bases, with 17 bases separating them. CDR3 size: 14 residues. The CDR3 reads CSASFQAPRDEQYF. CDR3 nucleotides: TGCAGTGCTAGTTTCCAGGCCCCTCGGGACGAGCAGTACTTC.

The table lists this clonotype with a few counts. The genes are TRBV28 and TRBJ1-5; D not resolved. The CDR3 spans 15 residues. Trimming removed 7 bases from V and 4 bases from J, with 17 bases in between. Per the germline V gene, CDR1 is MDHEN and CDR2 is SYDVKM. In DNA, the CDR3 is TGTGCCAGCACCCCCCCTGTGACACCTAATCAGCCCCAGCATTTT. This encodes CASTPPVTPNQPQHF.

This clonotype was observed many times. The chain uses TRBV20-1 and TRBJ2-1; 8 nucleotides align to TRBD2. CDR1 and CDR2 from the germline V gene are DFQATT and SNEGSKA (reference sequence). CDR3 length: 14 residues. The V gene end was trimmed by 6 bases and the J gene end by 4 bases; junction bases not matched to a gene: 8. The CDR3 nucleotides read TGCAGTGCAAAAAGCGGGAGATTGTACAATGAGCAGTTCTTC. Its protein product is CSAKSGRLYNEQFF.

Only one count was recorded for this clonotype. The DNA of the CDR3 is TGCAGTGCTATTCCGGGACAGGGGGGATCAGATACGCAGTATTTT. Translated, it gives CSAIPGQGGSDTQYF. The chain carries TRBV20-1 and TRBJ2-3; 11 bases match TRBD1. CDR1 is DFQATT, CDR2 SNEGSKA, per germline (reference sequence). CDR3 length: 15 amino acids. J lost 4 bases, V lost 4 bases, and 7 bases had no gene match.

This clonotype was picked up many times. V gene TRBV12-3 or TRBV12-4 combines with J gene TRBJ1-3; tentative D call: TRBD1 (6 bases). This CDR3 has 14 amino acids. V dropped 6 bases and J dropped 4 bases, with 13 bases sitting between them. Here the CDR3 reads CASRITGRGNTIYF. Written as DNA, the CDR3 is TGTGCCAGCAGAATTACAGGGCGCGGAAACACCATATATTTT.

The CDR3 region is CSVGPGPNTGELFF. CDR3 nucleotides: TGCAGCGTTGGTCCGGGACCGAACACCGGGGAGCTGTTTTTT. V and J are TRBV29-1 and TRBJ2-2; D assignment may be TRBD1 or TRBD2 (5 bases each). Looked up from germline, CDR1 is SQVTM and CDR2 is ANQGSEA. This CDR3 comprises 14 residues. Trimming left V 4 bases short and J 0 bases short, with 9 bases between.

This clonotype was detected only a few times. The J gene is TRBJ2-1, the V gene TRBV20-1; 9 positions agree with TRBD2. Germline assignment: CDR1 DFQATT and CDR2 SNEGSKA (reference sequence). The CDR3 runs 18 residues. V lost 4 bases to trimming and J lost 0 bases; unmatched junction nucleotides: 13. The CDR3 sequence: CSAISAGGTSSSYNEQFF. The CDR3 coding sequence is TGCAGTGCTATCTCAGCGGGAGGCACCTCTAGCTCCTACAATGAGCAGTTCTTC.

About this clonotype: One junction end does not reproduce the germline sequence, and a read error may be involved. The chain recombines TRBV7-2 with TRBJ2-7; the D is unclear. CDR1 SGHTA and CDR2 FQGNSA come from the germline V gene. The CDR3 has 14 residues. CDR3 loop: CASSLILPVYEQHF. The CDR3 DNA follows: TGTGCCAGCAGCTTAATCTTGCCGGTATACGAGCAGCACTTC.

This clonotype occurred many times. The chain has TRBV3-1 and TRBJ1-4, with unresolved D. The V and J ends lost 1 base and 8 bases respectively, with 11 bases between them. Germline CDR1 LGHDT, CDR2 YNNKEL (reference sequence). The CDR3 runs to 14 residues. The chain's CDR3 is CASSQGRADEKLFF. CDR3 in DNA: TGTGCCAGCAGCCAAGGACGCGCGGACGAAAAACTGTTTTTT.

The gene calls are TRBV18 and TRBJ2-5, with D maybe TRBD2 (5 bases). CDR1 and CDR2 (germline): KGHSH, LQKENI. V dropped 0 bases and J dropped 5 bases, with 19 bases sitting between them. CDR3 length: 17 amino acids. CDR3 in amino acids: CASSPPSLRVRWETQYF. As DNA, the CDR3 is TGTGCCAGCTCACCACCTTCCTTGCGGGTACGATGGGAGACCCAGTACTTC.

Comments on this clonotype: This may arise from a read error, as a much more abundant clone is one base away. The chain joins TRBV20-1 to TRBJ1-1; TRBD1 matches at 8 bases. This CDR3 contains 13 residues. CDR1 and CDR2 (germline): DFQATT, SNEGSKA (reference sequence). The DNA of the CDR3 is TGCAGTGCTAGCGAGAACGGGGACAGGACTTACTCCTTT. The encoded protein is CSASENGDRTYSF.

This clonotype was seen many times. This rearrangement joins TRBV6-1 to TRBJ2-3, with TRBD2 as a possible D gene (6 bases). The V end lost 5 bases, the J end lost 3 bases, and 9 bases lay between the germline ends. Germline V gives CDR1 MNHNS, CDR2 SASEGT. The CDR3 extends over 13 amino acids. The CDR3 DNA reads TGTGCCAGCAGTCCCGCGGGAACAGATACGCAGTATTTT. Amino acids: CASSPAGTDTQYF.

This clonotype was picked up many times. This chain uses TRBV20-1 with TRBJ2-7, with 13 bases lining up with TRBD2. This CDR3 is 18 amino acids long. The germline gives CDR1 DFQATT, CDR2 SNEGSKA (reference sequence). Trimming took 2 bases from V and 3 from J; bases not matched to a gene: 13. CDR3 in amino acids: CSARPPGLAGSRNYEQYF. CDR3 coding DNA: TGCAGTGCTAGACCTCCGGGACTAGCGGGATCGCGAAACTACGAGCAGTACTTC.

This clonotype occurred many times. This sequence joins TRBV12-3 or TRBV12-4 and TRBJ2-5; 7 nucleotides agree with TRBD1. The CDR3 loop spans 14 amino acids. V shed 7 bases, J shed 5 bases, and the junction held 10 bases outside the gene matches. The CDR3 DNA reads as TGTGCCAGCACCGGGACAGCTCTTCGGGAGACCCAGTACTTC. As protein: CASTGTALRETQYF.

The genes are TRBV5-4 and TRBJ1-1; no clear D gene. Trimming stripped 0 bases from V and 4 bases from J, with 16 bases between. The germline CDR1 and CDR2 sequences are SGHNT and YYREEE (reference sequence). The CDR3 is made up of 16 amino acids. The CDR3 nucleotides are TGTGCCAGCAGCTTGGGTACAGTGTCTTCTGTCACTGAAGCTTTCTTT. Translation: CASSLGTVSSVTEAFF.

This clonotype was counted a few times. The rearrangement links TRBV6-5 to TRBJ1-2; 9 positions agree with TRBD1. CDR1 is MNHEY, CDR2 SVGAGI, per germline. Trimming cost V 4 bases and J 0 bases; bases outside gene matches: 3. CDR3 size: 15 residues. In nucleotides, the CDR3 is TGTGCCAGCAGTTTAACAGGGGGCCCTAACTATGGCTACACCTTC. This codes for CASSLTGGPNYGYTF.

Worth noting for this clonotype: This may stem from a read error, because a much larger clone lies one nucleotide away. The rearrangement links TRBV28 to TRBJ2-7; D assignment may be TRBD1 or TRBD2 (5 bases each). Germline lookup yields CDR1 MDHEN and CDR2 SYDVKM. V was clipped by 5 bases and J by 8 bases, with 22 bases between them. The length of the CDR3 is 15 residues. The CDR3 region is CASSLRDARGGKQYF. In DNA form, the CDR3 reads TGTGCCAGCAGTCTCCGGGACGCCCGGGGTGGGAAGCAGTACTTC.

This clonotype has at least ten counts. V and J are TRBV7-3 and TRBJ1-1; 11 nucleotides agree with TRBD1. Germline trimming cut 0 bases from V and 11 bases from J; bases unmatched to any gene: 8. The CDR3 consists of 15 residues. CDR1 and CDR2 from the germline V gene are SGHTA and FQGTGA. This chain's CDR3 is CASSLTPPDRGPAFF. The CDR3 DNA reads as TGTGCCAGCAGCTTAACACCTCCGGACAGGGGGCCGGCTTTCTTT.

This chain uses TRBV4-2 with TRBJ2-3, with unresolved D. Trimming took 0 bases from V and 3 from J, leaving 16 bases between them. This CDR3 has 17 amino acids. Germline assignment: CDR1 LGHNA and CDR2 YNFKEQ. The CDR3 bases are TGTGCCAGCAGCCAAGATCGCGCCAACCCAACAACAGATACGCAGTATTTT. As protein: CASSQDRANPTTDTQYF.

The chain recombines TRBV6-5 with TRBJ2-7; 7 nucleotides agree with TRBD1. Germline trimming cut 4 bases from V and 8 bases from J; bases unmatched to any gene: 2. The CDR3 loop spans 11 amino acids. The germline V gene encodes CDR1 MNHEY and CDR2 SVGAGI. The DNA of the CDR3 is TGTGCCAGCAGTTCACAGGGGAAGCAGTACTTC. Amino acids: CASSSQGKQYF.

V is TRBV9 and J is TRBJ2-3; D uncertain. This CDR3 has 15 residues. Deletions cut 0 bases from V and 10 bases from J, with 18 bases between. CDR1 SGDLS and CDR2 YYNGEE come from the germline V gene. Here the CDR3 reads CASSVGGPPVDAQYF. In nucleotides, the CDR3 is TGTGCCAGCAGCGTAGGTGGGCCCCCCGTGGACGCGCAGTATTTT.

This clonotype was recorded many times. The rearrangement uses TRBV12-3 or TRBV12-4 and TRBJ2-5, with D tentatively TRBD1 or TRBD2 (5 bases each). The CDR3 contains 13 residues. V lost 1 base and J 5 bases, leaving 8 bases between the germline ends. CDR3 protein: CASSLGRDETQYF. The CDR3 coding sequence is TGTGCCAGCAGTTTAGGCAGGGACGAGACCCAGTACTTC.

This clonotype was recorded many times. The chain recombines TRBV7-2 with TRBJ2-5; D is possibly TRBD1 (5 bases). V gave up 2 bases and J gave up 2 bases, with 9 bases separating them. This CDR3 has 14 amino acids. Germline-derived CDR1 and CDR2 are SGHTA and FQGNSA. CDR3 protein: CASSLSQVQETQYF. In DNA, the CDR3 is TGTGCCAGCAGCTTATCACAGGTTCAAGAGACCCAGTACTTC.